The TCR beta chain under discussion was sequenced for a study of T cells in Graves' hyperthyroidism and ophthalmopathy (dated by TCRdb to the late 2010s). A note on the overall study: Peripheral blood samples were taken at initial diagnosis, before any treatment was given. An independent validation cohort of some 18 hyperthyroidism patients and more than 15 patients who later progressed to ophthalmopathy tested prospective prediction of ophthalmopathy. After blood sampling, hyperthyroidism patients were treated with methimazole at a starting dose of 30 mg daily, and ophthalmopathy patients were treated with high-dose intravenous methylprednisolone. The roughly 94 discovery patients were randomly divided into training and test sets at a 7:3 ratio. Thyroid tissue and blood T-cell repertoires from more than five Graves' hyperthyroidism patients were also compared in the study. The paper describes TCR Vbeta CDR3 sequencing of around 140 peripheral blood samples, made up of approximately 40 ophthalmopathy patients, roughly 80 hyperthyroidism patients and 17 progressor patients. TCR V-J signatures able to tell the groups apart were searched for in a discovery cohort of approximately 95 patients, of whom fewer than 45 had Graves' ophthalmopathy and roughly 58 had stable Graves' hyperthyroidism.

What the work shows at the level of the full study, not this receptor alone: Sample size was not statistically predetermined, and investigators were not blinded to group allocation. In validation, the model predicted progression to ophthalmopathy with 55% to 71% sensitivity and about 73% specificity, a median of roughly seven months before onset. Most expanded thyroid clonotypes (frequency above 0.001) were also found in blood, which suggests that blood repertoires may mirror thyroid immune responses. A 13 V-J signature model separated ophthalmopathy from stable hyperthyroidism, with 87.88% sensitivity and 81.08% specificity in cross-validation and 80%/75% in testing.

Worth noting for this clonotype: The antigen it recognizes is unknown. Base qualities are not recorded, but no much larger clone differs from it by a single base.

TCR beta CDR3 regions were amplified from RNA transcripts. A first-round RT-PCR of the TCR CDR3 used the HTBI primer set with the Qiagen OneStep RT-PCR kit. A second multiplex PCR round built the libraries, followed by size selection and purification. Sequencing of the libraries was done on an Illumina HiSeq2000 using paired-end 100 bp reads. Per the authors' processing: SOAPnuke was used to process the raw data, with reads discarded if the reads contained adapters or uncalled bases, had a mean Phred below 15, or lacked an exact constant-primer or identifier match. COPE v1.2.5 was used to merge the high-quality paired reads, and each unique nucleotide sequence was defined as a clonotype. MiTCR v1.1 was used to align clonotypes to the IMGT TRBV, TRBD and TRBJ reference segments. Analysis was restricted to V-J combinations with a frequency above 0.0001, which covered roughly 99% of repertoires. A TCS score was defined as the ratio between F50 (clonal expansion) and ExV (chaos), using BLOSUM62-based TCRdist between CDR3 peptides within each V-J. Welch's t-statistics and random forest reduced around 550 V-J features to roughly 13, which were used in a naive Bayes classifier (R e1071). TCRdb took the public reads, trimmed them with fastp at Q25, ran MiXCR for clone calling and kept in-frame beta chains. Records with the same CDR3 protein are collapsed into one entry carrying the most frequent genes and DNA. These V and J calls derive from TCRdb rather than the authors' analysis. Here the sample has around 400,000 distinct CDR3 sequences; roughly 25% occur a single time. Clones ranked in the top ten supply about 70% of the sample.

A patient counted as having stable Graves' hyperthyroidism if no progression to ophthalmopathy occurred over 18 months of follow-up. Hyperthyroidism patients were newly diagnosed, with disease duration under 2 months, and aged 18 to 65 years. The study excluded patients with uncontrolled infections, other autoimmune diseases, pregnancy or lactation. Diagnoses were based on clinical symptoms, serum thyroxine and TRAb, thyroid ultrasound and orbital computed tomography. PBMCs were separated from about 10 ml of fresh peripheral blood using Ficoll-Paque density gradient centrifugation. Total RNA was extracted with Trizol reagent, and quality was checked on an Agilent 2100 Bioanalyzer. Measured from the cysteine to the phenylalanine, the CDR3 is 13 residues long. Just the 39-base CDR3 DNA is kept, in frame starting at base 1. According to the germline V gene, CDR1 reads SGHRS and CDR2 reads YFSETQ. The junction carries 7 bases between V and J, which are trimmed by 4 bases and 0 bases respectively.

Sequenced sample: blood. The receptor comes from a man aged 45-65 years with Graves' hyperthyroidism. The V and J segments used are TRBV5-1 and TRBJ1-1; no D segment can be confidently identified. The DNA sequence reads TGCGCCAGCAGCATGGCGATGAACACTGAAGCTTTCTTT. Its translation is CASSMAMNTEAFF.